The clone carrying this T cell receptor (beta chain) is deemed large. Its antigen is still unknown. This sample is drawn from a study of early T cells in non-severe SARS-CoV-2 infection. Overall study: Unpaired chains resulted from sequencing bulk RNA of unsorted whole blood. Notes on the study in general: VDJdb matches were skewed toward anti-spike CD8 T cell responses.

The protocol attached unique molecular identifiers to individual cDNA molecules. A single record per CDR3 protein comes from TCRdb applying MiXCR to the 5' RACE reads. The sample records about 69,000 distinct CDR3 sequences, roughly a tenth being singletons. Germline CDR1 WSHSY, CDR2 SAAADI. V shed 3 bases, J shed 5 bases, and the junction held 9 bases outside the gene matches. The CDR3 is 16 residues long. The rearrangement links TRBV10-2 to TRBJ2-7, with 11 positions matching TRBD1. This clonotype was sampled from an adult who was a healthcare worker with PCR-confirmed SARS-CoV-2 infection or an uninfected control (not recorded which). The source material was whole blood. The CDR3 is CASSEETDRGRDEQYF. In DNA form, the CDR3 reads TGCGCCAGCAGTGAAGAAACGGACAGGGGGCGCGACGAGCAGTACTTC.